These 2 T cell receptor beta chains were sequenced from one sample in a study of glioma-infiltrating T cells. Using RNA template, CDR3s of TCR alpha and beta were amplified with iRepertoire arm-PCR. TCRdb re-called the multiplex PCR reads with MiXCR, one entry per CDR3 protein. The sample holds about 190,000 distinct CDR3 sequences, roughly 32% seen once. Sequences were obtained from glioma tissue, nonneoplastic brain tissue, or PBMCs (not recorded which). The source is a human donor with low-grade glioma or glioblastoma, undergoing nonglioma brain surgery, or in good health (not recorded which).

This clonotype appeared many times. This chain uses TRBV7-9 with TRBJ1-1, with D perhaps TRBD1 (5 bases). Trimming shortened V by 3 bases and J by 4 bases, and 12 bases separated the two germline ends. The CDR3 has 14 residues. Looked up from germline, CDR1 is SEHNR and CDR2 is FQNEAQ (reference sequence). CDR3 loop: CASSFSRGTTEAFF. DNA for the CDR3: TGTGCCAGCAGCTTCTCGAGGGGTACCACTGAAGCTTTCTTT.

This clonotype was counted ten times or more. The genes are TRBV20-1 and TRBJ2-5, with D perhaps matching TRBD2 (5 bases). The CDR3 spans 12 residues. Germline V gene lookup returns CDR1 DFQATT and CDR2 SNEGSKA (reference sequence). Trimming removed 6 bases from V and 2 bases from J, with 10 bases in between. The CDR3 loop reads CSATGKQETQYF. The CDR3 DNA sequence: TGCAGTGCAACCGGGAAGCAAGAGACCCAGTACTTC.